This paragraph covers one TCR beta chain sequence. Symptom resolution, clearance, or two negative PCRs marked donors in Cohort 3 as recovered. Germline V lookup: CDR1 SGHTA, CDR2 FQGNSA. V was pared by 2 bases and J by 4 bases, with 13 bases between. The CDR3 totals 15 residues. The data are from a study of blood T cell repertoires in COVID-19. Whole-study context: PBMCs, B-cell-depleted T cells, or T cells provided the cDNA or gDNA that made up the material.

Produced via immunoSEQ multiplex PCR; TCRdb's table is partial and in-frame only. Among around 300,000 clones listed, roughly 85% were seen once. The V call is TRBV7-2, the J call TRBJ2-3, with a possible D match to TRBD2 (5 bases). The receptor was isolated from a woman in her fifties or sixties who had recovered from COVID-19. Material for sequencing was PBMCs or T cells enriched from blood (not recorded which). The CDR3 sequence: CASSLKLGYADTQYF. The CDR3 DNA reads as TGTGCCAGCAGCTTAAAACTAGGTTACGCAGATACGCAGTATTTT.